This TCR beta chain was identified during a study of T cells after posttransplantation cyclophosphamide. Here immunoSEQ multiplex PCR was the method, and the copy in TCRdb shows in-frame clones only, minus some. The sample lists 9,900 or so clones, 70% to 90% seen once, with 15% in the top ten. With respect to this clone: Its antigen is as yet unknown.

This CDR3 is 15 amino acids long. Trimming shortened V by 5 bases and J by 2 bases, and 15 bases separated the two germline ends. Germline V lookup: CDR1 SEHNR, CDR2 FQNEAQ (reference sequence). Study conclusions and caveats: Later blood repertoires were often dominated by clones from the donor CD8+ memory compartment.

Treatment was busulfan-fludarabine conditioning, a marrow graft, and cyclophosphamide on days +3 and +4. The material sequenced was PBMCs, taken about 1,800 days after allogeneic stem cell transplant with posttransplant cyclophosphamide. This sequence joins TRBV7-9 and TRBJ1-2, with a weak D call TRBD1 (6 bases). This receptor was identified in a female patient in her 50s who received an allogeneic stem cell transplant from a related donor, was CMV-positive, and had no GVHD. Certain T cells may be donor cells from the graft. CDR3 in DNA: TGTGCCAGCAGCCCAGGGGAGCGAAAAAACTATGGCTACACCTTC. This gives the protein CASSPGERKNYGYTF.